The rows below give T cell receptor beta chains drawn from one sample of a study of blood T cell repertoires in COVID-19. Only in-frame clones appear in the TCRdb table, and some are missing; sequencing was by immunoSEQ multiplex PCR. Here the sample spans over 90,000 clones, roughly nine tenths being singletons. Sequencing input: peripheral blood. All receptors derive from a woman in her forties or fifties with COVID-19, enrolled during active disease. Each CDR3 is given with its conserved first and last residue. Fields, in order: D gene, clone size, J gene, V gene, CDR3 protein, CDR3 DNA. A D gene is named only where the DNA matches it firmly. A clone size is listed for some rows: how often the clone was seen (once, few, many), or a class if it is expanded.

D: NA; size: NA; J: TRBJ1-1; V: TRBV3-1/TRBV3-2; CDR3: CASSQANTEAFF; DNA: TGTGCCAGCAGCCAAGCTAACACTGAAGCTTTCTTT
D: NA; size: NA; J: TRBJ2-5; V: TRBV4-2; CDR3: CASSQGGQRETQYF; DNA: TGTGCCAGCAGCCAAGGTGGCCAGCGCGAGACCCAGTACTTC
D: NA; size: NA; J: TRBJ2-1; V: TRBV5-6; CDR3: CASSLDRRPYNEQFF; DNA: TGTGCCAGCAGCTTGGACAGGAGACCCTACAATGAGCAGTTCTTC
D: NA; size: NA; J: TRBJ2-2; V: TRBV7-6; CDR3: CASSLFPGASVVTGELFF; DNA: TGTGCCAGCAGCTTATTTCCAGGGGCGTCGGTGGTCACCGGGGAGCTGTTTTTT
D: NA; size: NA; J: TRBJ1-1; V: TRBV28; CDR3: CASSSGTYRETEAFF; DNA: TGTGCCAGCAGTTCCGGTACCTACAGGGAAACTGAAGCTTTCTTT
D: TRBD2; size: NA; J: TRBJ2-3; V: TRBV15; CDR3: CATSRLAGGPTITDTQYF; DNA: TGTGCCACCAGCAGACTAGCGGGGGGGCCGACCATCACAGATACGCAGTATTTT
D: TRBD2; size: NA; J: TRBJ2-1; V: TRBV5-1; CDR3: CASSLTSGGAWTYNEQFF; DNA: TGCGCCAGCAGCTTGACTAGCGGGGGGGCTTGGACCTACAATGAGCAGTTCTTC
D: NA; size: NA; J: TRBJ1-3; V: TRBV7-2; CDR3: CASSSSGDSGNTIYF; DNA: TGTGCCAGCAGCTCATCAGGGGACTCTGGAAACACCATATATTTT
D: TRBD1; size: NA; J: TRBJ1-6; V: TRBV11-2; CDR3: CASSQQGAGSPLHF; DNA: TGTGCCAGCAGCCAACAGGGGGCAGGTTCACCCCTCCACTTT
D: NA; size: NA; J: TRBJ2-2; V: TRBV7-2; CDR3: CASSHGFRGVTGELFF; DNA: TGTGCCAGCAGTCATGGCTTCAGGGGGGTGACCGGGGAGCTGTTTTTT
D: NA; size: NA; J: TRBJ1-5; V: TRBV30; CDR3: CAWSVWQGRRHQPQHF; DNA: TGTGCCTGGAGTGTATGGCAGGGCAGGCGTCATCAGCCCCAGCATTTT
D: NA; size: NA; J: TRBJ1-5; V: TRBV5-1; CDR3: CASSLAGGGNQPQHF; DNA: TGCGCCAGCAGCTTGGCGGGAGGTGGCAATCAGCCCCAGCATTTT
D: NA; size: NA; J: TRBJ1-1; V: TRBV9; CDR3: CASSVAAGPEGTEAFF; DNA: TGTGCCAGCAGCGTAGCTGCGGGCCCAGAGGGCACTGAAGCTTTCTTT
D: NA; size: NA; J: TRBJ1-5; V: TRBV12-3/TRBV12-4; CDR3: CASRRQGNQPQHF; DNA: TGTGCCAGCAGGAGACAGGGCAATCAGCCCCAGCATTTT
D: TRBD2; size: NA; J: TRBJ2-5; V: TRBV19; CDR3: CASTPSGGQETQYF; DNA: TGTGCCAGTACCCCTAGCGGGGGCCAAGAGACCCAGTACTTC
D: NA; size: NA; J: TRBJ1-5; V: TRBV4-1; CDR3: CASSQAGYGNQPQHF; DNA: TGCGCCAGCAGCCAGGCCGGGTATGGCAATCAGCCCCAGCATTTT
D: TRBD1; size: NA; J: TRBJ1-5; V: TRBV19; CDR3: CASSTGTAEDRAQHF; DNA: TGTGCCAGTAGTACCGGGACAGCGGAAGATCGGGCCCAGCATTTT
D: NA; size: NA; J: TRBJ2-5; V: TRBV7-9; CDR3: CASSLGWTEQETQYF; DNA: TGTGCCAGCAGCTTAGGCTGGACAGAGCAAGAGACCCAGTACTTC
D: NA; size: NA; J: TRBJ2-5; V: TRBV25-1; CDR3: CASRSHRVGETQYF; DNA: TGTGCCAGCAGAAGCCACCGGGTTGGGGAGACCCAGTACTTC
D: NA; size: few; J: TRBJ1-1; V: TRBV30; CDR3: CAWSAGQTYTEAFF; DNA: TGTGCCTGGAGTGCGGGACAAACTTACACTGAAGCTTTCTTT
D: TRBD1; size: once; J: TRBJ1-1; V: TRBV3-1/TRBV3-2; CDR3: CASSQGDRPNTEAFF; DNA: TGTGCCAGCAGCCAAGGGGACAGGCCGAACACTGAAGCTTTCTTT
D: NA; size: NA; J: TRBJ1-5; V: TRBV10-3; CDR3: CAISGAGVGNQPQHF; DNA: TGTGCCATCAGTGGAGCAGGGGTGGGCAATCAGCCCCAGCATTTT
D: NA; size: NA; J: TRBJ2-1; V: TRBV7-7; CDR3: CASSERRGANNEQFF; DNA: TGTGCTAGCAGCGAGAGACGTGGGGCCAACAATGAGCAGTTCTTC
D: TRBD1; size: NA; J: TRBJ2-2; V: TRBV7-2; CDR3: CASGTGFGGELFF; DNA: TGTGCCAGCGGGACAGGGTTTGGCGGGGAGCTGTTTTTT
D: TRBD1; size: NA; J: TRBJ1-3; V: TRBV5-6; CDR3: CASSEGQGRNTIYF; DNA: TGTGCCAGCAGCGAAGGACAGGGGCGAAACACCATATATTTT
D: NA; size: NA; J: TRBJ2-1; V: TRBV7-6; CDR3: CASSLAGDPMRAKQFF; DNA: TGTGCCAGCAGCTTAGCCGGAGACCCCATGCGAGCGAAGCAGTTCTTC
D: NA; size: NA; J: TRBJ1-1; V: TRBV24-1; CDR3: CATSDLIWGPEAFF; DNA: TGTGCCACCAGTGATTTGATATGGGGCCCCGAAGCTTTCTTT
D: NA; size: NA; J: TRBJ1-4; V: TRBV5-1; CDR3: CASSLPEGLGEKLFF; DNA: TGCGCCAGCAGCCTGCCGGAGGGCCTTGGGGAAAAACTGTTTTTT
D: NA; size: NA; J: TRBJ1-2; V: TRBV6-5; CDR3: CASTEYGYTF; DNA: TGTGCCAGTACAGAGTATGGCTACACCTTC
D: NA; size: NA; J: TRBJ2-3; V: TRBV7-9; CDR3: CASRFWGETDTQYF; DNA: TGTGCCAGCAGGTTTTGGGGGGAAACAGATACGCAGTATTTT
D: NA; size: NA; J: TRBJ2-5; V: TRBV7-2; CDR3: CASSLEGVFETQYF; DNA: TGTGCCAGCAGCTTAGAGGGGGTTTTTGAGACCCAGTACTTC
D: NA; size: NA; J: TRBJ2-1; V: TRBV6-5; CDR3: CASSPSPEGNEQFF; DNA: TGTGCCAGCAGTCCTAGCCCGGAGGGAAATGAGCAGTTCTTC
D: NA; size: NA; J: TRBJ1-2; V: TRBV9; CDR3: CASSIRPGLSGNYGYTF; DNA: TGTGCCAGCAGCATACGGCCCGGTCTATCGGGTAACTATGGCTACACCTTC
D: NA; size: NA; J: TRBJ2-1; V: TRBV19; CDR3: CASSIMPGNEQFF; DNA: TGTGCCAGTAGTATTATGCCGGGGAATGAGCAGTTCTTC
D: NA; size: NA; J: TRBJ2-1; V: TRBV11-3; CDR3: CASSLVADNEQFF; DNA: TGTGCCAGCAGCTTAGTTGCGGACAATGAGCAGTTCTTC
D: NA; size: NA; J: TRBJ1-6; V: TRBV19; CDR3: CASSIGQPVNSPLHF; DNA: TGTGCCAGTAGTATAGGACAGCCGGTAAATTCACCCCTCCACTTT
D: NA; size: NA; J: TRBJ2-3; V: TRBV25-1; CDR3: CASSEYEGTDTQYF; DNA: TGTGCCAGCAGTGAATACGAGGGAACAGATACGCAGTATTTT
D: TRBD1; size: once; J: TRBJ2-7; V: TRBV28; CDR3: CASSSPTGSSYEQYF; DNA: TGTGCCAGCAGTTCGCCGACAGGGAGCTCCTACGAGCAGTACTTC
D: NA; size: few; J: TRBJ2-7; V: TRBV12-3/TRBV12-4; CDR3: CASSYDSVHEQYF; DNA: TGTGCCAGCAGTTATGACTCGGTTCACGAGCAGTACTTC
D: NA; size: few; J: TRBJ1-5; V: TRBV7-8; CDR3: CASSRVDPGGNQPQHF; DNA: TGTGCCAGCAGCCGCGTCGACCCTGGAGGCAATCAGCCCCAGCATTTT
D: TRBD1; size: NA; J: TRBJ1-6; V: TRBV18; CDR3: CASSPRDRNNSPLHF; DNA: TGTGCCAGCTCACCCCGGGACAGGAATAATTCACCCCTCCACTTT
D: NA; size: NA; J: TRBJ1-1; V: TRBV7-9; CDR3: CASSLTATEAFF; DNA: TGTGCCAGCAGCCTCACAGCCACTGAAGCTTTCTTT
D: NA; size: NA; J: TRBJ1-1; V: TRBV30; CDR3: CALDRQTTEAFF; DNA: TGTGCCCTCGATCGACAAACCACTGAAGCTTTCTTT
D: NA; size: NA; J: TRBJ2-4; V: TRBV28; CDR3: CASSLRLGKNIQYF; DNA: TGTGCCAGCAGTTTACGGCTAGGTAAAAACATTCAGTACTTC
D: TRBD2; size: NA; J: TRBJ2-5; V: TRBV30; CDR3: CAWSTGTRETQYF; DNA: TGTGCCTGGAGTACCGGGACTAGGGAGACCCAGTACTTC